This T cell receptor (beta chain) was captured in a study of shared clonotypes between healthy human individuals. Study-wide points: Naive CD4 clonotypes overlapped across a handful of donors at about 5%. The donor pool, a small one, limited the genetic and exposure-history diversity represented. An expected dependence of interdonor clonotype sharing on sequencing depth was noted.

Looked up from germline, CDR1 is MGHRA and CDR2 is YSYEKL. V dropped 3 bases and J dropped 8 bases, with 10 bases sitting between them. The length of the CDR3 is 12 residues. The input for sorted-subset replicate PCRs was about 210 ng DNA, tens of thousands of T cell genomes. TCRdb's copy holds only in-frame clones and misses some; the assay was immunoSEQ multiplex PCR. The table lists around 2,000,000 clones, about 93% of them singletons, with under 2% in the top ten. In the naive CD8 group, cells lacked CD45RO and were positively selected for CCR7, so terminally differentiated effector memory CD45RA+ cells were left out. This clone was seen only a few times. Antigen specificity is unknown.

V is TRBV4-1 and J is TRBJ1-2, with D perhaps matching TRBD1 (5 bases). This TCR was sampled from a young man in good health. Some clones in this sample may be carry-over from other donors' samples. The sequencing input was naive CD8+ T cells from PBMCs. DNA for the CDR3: TGCGCCAGCAGCCACGACAGTACGGGCTACACCTTC. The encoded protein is CASSHDSTGYTF.